This T cell receptor beta chain was retrieved from a study of blood T cell repertoires in COVID-19. Across the whole study: The analysed material was cDNA or gDNA that came from T cells, B-cell-depleted T cells, or PBMCs.

The method was immunoSEQ multiplex PCR; TCRdb's version includes in-frame clones alone and lacks a portion of them. The sample holds 200,000 or so clones, more than 75% seen once. The germline CDR1 and CDR2 sequences are LNHDA and SQIVND (reference sequence). The V and J ends lost 3 bases and 2 bases respectively, with 11 bases between them. CDR3 length: 15 amino acids. Sequencing input: peripheral blood. The chain uses TRBV19 and TRBJ1-5; D ambiguous. The receptor's source is a man aged 40-49 years with active or convalescent COVID-19. CDR3 sequence: CASSIQFGGNQPQHF. In DNA form, the CDR3 reads TGTGCCAGTAGTATTCAGTTCGGGGGCAATCAGCCCCAGCATTTT.